This entry lists 12 T cell receptor beta chains sequenced from one sample in a study of shared clonotypes between healthy human individuals. Method: immunoSEQ multiplex PCR; TCRdb's copy keeps in-frame clones and lacks some. This table holds 2,500,000 or so clones, around 92% found once. Sample: naive CD4+ T cells from PBMCs. This sample's subset: CD45RA+ positively selected. All receptors derive from a man younger than 30 in good health. Some clones in this sample may be carry-over from other donors' samples.

The rearrangement joins TRBV2 to TRBJ1-5; D is unresolved. Germline assignment: CDR1 SNHLY and CDR2 FYNNEI. V was cut by 4 bases and J by 3 bases, with 10 bases left in between. This CDR3 spans 14 amino acids. CDR3 sequence (DNA): TGTGCCAGCAGTGCTGGCCTGCCCAATCAGCCCCAGCATTTT. It encodes CASSAGLPNQPQHF.

V is TRBV7-8 and J is TRBJ1-2; 8 nucleotides agree with TRBD1. V lost 5 bases, J lost 2 bases, and 7 bases stayed unmatched. Germline CDR1 SGHVS, CDR2 FQNEAQ. The CDR3 loop spans 15 amino acids. The CDR3: CASSPGQGTNYGYTF. The DNA for the CDR3 is TGTGCCAGCAGCCCCGGACAGGGCACCAACTATGGCTACACCTTC. Drawing the rest from reference TRBV7-8 and TRBJ1-2, the complete variable domain is GAGVSQSPRYKVAKRGQDVALRCDPISGHVSLFWYQQALGQGPEFLTYFQNEAQLDKSGLPSDRFFAERPEGSVSTLKIQRTQQEDSAVYLCASSPGQGTNYGYTFGSGTRLTVV.

This chain uses TRBV18 with TRBJ2-7; 12 bases are shared with TRBD1. V was clipped by 0 bases and J by 5 bases; unmatched bases: 2. From germline, CDR1 is KGHSH and CDR2 LQKENI. The CDR3 consists of 15 residues. The CDR3 loop is CASSPPGTGGDEQYF. CDR3 in DNA: TGTGCCAGCTCACCACCCGGGACAGGGGGCGACGAGCAGTACTTC.

The gene calls are TRBV28 and TRBJ2-1; TRBD1 agrees at 10 bases. Germline loops: CDR1 MDHEN, CDR2 SYDVKM. CDR3 length: 16 amino acids. V was clipped by 5 bases and J by 3 bases; unmatched bases: 7. The CDR3 loop reads CASSPRRDRGYNEQFF. In DNA form, the CDR3 reads TGTGCCAGCAGTCCCCGCCGGGACAGGGGCTACAATGAGCAGTTCTTC.

As to this clone: At the DNA level, this CDR3 is encoded by other sequences in the same sample as well. The V and J genes are TRBV28 and TRBJ2-7, with 8 bases matching TRBD2. The germline V gene has CDR1 MDHEN and CDR2 SYDVKM. This CDR3 is built from 15 residues. J gave up 0 bases and V 2 bases, and 3 bases lay outside the gene matches. The DNA for the CDR3 is TGTGCCAGCAGTTTAGCGGGAGGCCTCTCCTACGAGCAGTACTTC. Translating it yields CASSLAGGLSYEQYF.

The chain carries TRBV30 and TRBJ2-1; a possible D gene is TRBD1 (6 bases). Germline-derived CDR1 and CDR2 are GTSNPN and SVGIG (reference sequence). The V end was cut by 0 bases, the J end by 2 bases, with 23 bases between. The CDR3 consists of 19 residues. CDR3 protein: CAWSVHRSYHRDAYNEQFF. The CDR3 coding sequence is TGTGCCTGGAGTGTACATCGTTCATACCACAGGGATGCCTACAATGAGCAGTTCTTC.

The gene calls are TRBV5-6 and TRBJ2-6; the D call may be TRBD1 or TRBD2 (5 bases each). The ends were cut back, 5 bases at V and 0 bases at J, with 15 bases in the middle. Germline CDR1 SGHDT, CDR2 YYEEEE. CDR3 length equals 17 residues. The CDR3, as DNA: TGTGCCAGCAGTCCCCAGGGACGGTTCTCTGGGGCCAACGTCCTGACTTTC. Residues: CASSPQGRFSGANVLTF.

Regarding this clone: This may be a read error: a much more frequent sequence differs by one nucleotide. The sample holds other DNA sequences that translate to the same CDR3. V is TRBV5-4 and J is TRBJ2-7; D not resolved. The ends were cut back, 2 bases at V and 3 bases at J, with 3 bases in the middle. The CDR3 loop spans 11 amino acids. CDR1 and CDR2 (germline): SGHNT, YYREEE (reference sequence). The CDR3 DNA reads TGTGCCAGCAGCTTAGACTACGAGCAGTACTTC. This codes for CASSLDYEQYF.

The rearrangement links TRBV28 to TRBJ1-5; perhaps TRBD1 as D (6 bases). This CDR3 is built from 13 residues. V was pared by 6 bases and J by 5 bases, with 11 bases between. Germline V gene lookup returns CDR1 MDHEN and CDR2 SYDVKM. This CDR3 is CASSLPGDQPQHF. The CDR3 bases are TGTGCCAGCAGCCTTCCAGGGGATCAGCCCCAGCATTTT.

A note on this clone: Other DNA sequences from this sample encode an identical CDR3 as well. The chain joins TRBV15 to TRBJ2-7, with 8 positions matching TRBD1. CDR1 and CDR2 from the germline V gene are LNHNV and YYDKDF (reference sequence). Losses at the gene ends were 0 bases for V and 3 bases for J; bases not matched to a gene: 4. The CDR3 extends over 15 amino acids. DNA for the CDR3: TGTGCCACCAGCAGAGAACCAGGACAGGGCTACGAGCAGTACTTC. Protein sequence: CATSREPGQGYEQYF.

The chain uses TRBV7-6 and TRBJ2-1, with a weak D call TRBD2 (6 bases). V was clipped by 4 bases and J by 9 bases, with 22 bases between them. CDR3 size: 16 residues. Germline CDR1 reads SGHVS; CDR2 reads FNYEAQ. The CDR3 reads CASSSEPGVESSEQFF. CDR3 coding DNA: TGTGCCAGCAGCTCCGAACCGGGAGTTGAGAGTAGTGAGCAGTTCTTC. The full variable domain, with the rest looked up from reference TRBV7-6 and TRBJ2-1, is GAGVSQSPRYKVTKRGQDVALRCDPISGHVSLYWYRQALGQGPEFLTYFNYEAQQDKSGLPNDRFSAERPEGSISTLTIQRTEQRDSAMYRCASSSEPGVESSEQFFGPGTRLTVL.

The chain is built from TRBV19 and TRBJ1-1; D uncertain. Deletions cut 3 bases from V and 2 bases from J, with 13 bases between. Germline CDR1 and CDR2: LNHDA and SQIVND (reference sequence). The CDR3 loop spans 15 amino acids. The CDR3 coding sequence is TGTGCCAGTAGTATGGTAGTCACGGGTAACACTGAAGCTTTCTTT. This sequence encodes CASSMVVTGNTEAFF.